The subject of this entry is one T cell receptor beta chain. Trimming cost V 4 bases and J 5 bases, with 14 bases left between them. CDR1 MGHRA and CDR2 YSYEKL come from the germline V gene. This CDR3 region has 14 residues. The sample comes from a study of blood T cell repertoires in COVID-19. Original analysis: Amplification from reference gene primers served as the basis for estimated nucleated cell counts. Data came from immunoSEQ multiplex PCR; TCRdb stores just in-frame clones and leaves some out. From that table come the V and J calls and clone size; the DNA was used to work out D and trimming. The sample yields about 190,000 clones, roughly 87% seen once.

The gene calls are TRBV4-1 and TRBJ1-1, with no clear D. The source is a middle-aged woman with acute or convalescent COVID-19. Specimen: peripheral blood. The CDR3: CASSLRDLTTEAFF. The CDR3 DNA follows: TGCGCCAGCAGCCTGAGGGATCTGACGACTGAAGCTTTCTTT.